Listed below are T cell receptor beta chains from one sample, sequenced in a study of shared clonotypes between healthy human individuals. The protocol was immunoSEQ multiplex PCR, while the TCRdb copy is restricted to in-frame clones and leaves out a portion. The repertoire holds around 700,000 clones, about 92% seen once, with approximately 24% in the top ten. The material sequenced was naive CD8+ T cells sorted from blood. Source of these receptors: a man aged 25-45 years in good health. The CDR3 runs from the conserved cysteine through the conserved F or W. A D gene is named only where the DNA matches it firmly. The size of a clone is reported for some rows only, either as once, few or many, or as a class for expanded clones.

CASSSGAALYEQYF,TGTGCCAGCAGCTCGGGGGCGGCTCTCTACGAGCAGTACTTC,.,TRBV7-9,TRBJ2-7,.
CSARGGHEQYF,TGCAGTGCTAGAGGGGGCCACGAGCAGTACTTC,.,TRBV20-1,TRBJ2-7,.
CASRGEGLRETQYF,TGTGCCAGCAGGGGAGAGGGGCTTCGGGAGACCCAGTACTTC,.,TRBV6-1,TRBJ2-5,.
CAISESLGGGFGYTF,TGTGCCATCAGTGAGTCCCTCGGGGGCGGGTTTGGCTACACCTTC,.,TRBV10-3,TRBJ1-2,.
CASSPVRSSQYNEQFF,TGTGCCAGCAGCCCAGTCCGGAGCTCGCAGTACAATGAGCAGTTCTTC,.,TRBV28,TRBJ2-1,.
CASSSAPNEQFF,TGTGCCAGCAGCTCCGCCCCCAATGAGCAGTTCTTC,.,TRBV7-9,TRBJ2-1,.
CAWSEEGSGTEAFF,TGTGCCTGGAGTGAGGAGGGGTCGGGTACTGAAGCTTTCTTT,.,TRBV30,TRBJ1-1,.
CASSEGQRAGGNEQFF,TGCGCCAGCAGTGAGGGCCAGCGGGCCGGGGGCAATGAGCAGTTCTTC,.,TRBV10-2,TRBJ2-1,.
CASSQVGEYYEQYF,TGCGCCAGCAGCCAAGTCGGGGAGTACTACGAGCAGTACTTC,once,TRBV4-1,TRBJ2-7,.
CASSIHQGVGELFF,TGTGCCAGCAGCATCCACCAGGGCGTCGGGGAGCTGTTTTTT,once,TRBV11-3,TRBJ2-2,.
CASSFMVSPTNEKLFF,TGTGCCAGCAGCTTTATGGTGTCCCCAACTAATGAAAAACTGTTTTTT,.,TRBV7-9,TRBJ1-4,.
CAGPTQKGREQETQYF,TGTGCCGGCCCCACACAAAAAGGGAGAGAACAAGAGACCCAGTACTTC,.,TRBV7-6,TRBJ2-5,.
CASSAVGGHGYTF,TGTGCCAGCAGCGCCGTCGGGGGGCACGGCTACACCTTC,.,TRBV9,TRBJ1-2,.
CASSLAAGEWDNEQFF,TGTGCCAGCAGCTTGGCTGCGGGAGAATGGGACAATGAGCAGTTCTTC,.,TRBV5-4,TRBJ2-1,TRBD2
CASSLDPYQPQHF,TGTGCCAGCAGCTTAGACCCTTATCAGCCCCAGCATTTT,.,TRBV7-9,TRBJ1-5,.
CASSSLQGELNYGYTF,TGTGCCAGCAGTTCTTTACAGGGTGAACTAAACTATGGCTACACCTTC,.,TRBV28,TRBJ1-2,.
CASSLRLAYEQYF,TGTGCCAGCAGTTTACGACTTGCCTACGAGCAGTACTTC,.,TRBV28,TRBJ2-7,.
CASSKDRQETQYF,TGTGCCAGCAGCAAAGACAGGCAAGAGACCCAGTACTTC,.,TRBV6-6,TRBJ2-5,.
CASSERQGRNEKLFF,TGTGCCAGCAGCGAAAGACAGGGACGGAATGAAAAACTGTTTTTT,.,TRBV9,TRBJ1-4,TRBD1
CASSRRQRGANVLTF,TGTGCCAGCAGCCGACGGCAGCGTGGGGCCAACGTCCTGACTTTC,.,TRBV11-3,TRBJ2-6,.
CASSQTGDGSYEQYF,TGTGCCAGCAGCCAAACTGGGGACGGCTCCTACGAGCAGTACTTC,.,TRBV14,TRBJ2-7,.
CASSLGAGETYEQYF,TGTGCCAGCAGTTTAGGTGCGGGAGAGACCTACGAGCAGTACTTC,.,TRBV27,TRBJ2-7,TRBD2
CASSARSSYGYTF,TGTGCCAGCAGTGCTAGGTCGAGCTATGGCTACACCTTC,.,TRBV6-1,TRBJ1-2,.
CASPGPVGDSGPDTQYF,TGTGCCAGCCCCGGGCCCGTAGGGGATTCCGGGCCAGATACGCAGTATTTT,.,TRBV5-4,TRBJ2-3,.
CASSYSYRGTEAFF,TGTGCCAGCAGTTACAGCTACAGGGGGACTGAAGCTTTCTTT,once,TRBV6-5,TRBJ1-1,TRBD1
CASSLAGQINQPQHF,TGTGCCAGCAGCTTAGCGGGACAGATAAATCAGCCCCAGCATTTT,.,TRBV7-9,TRBJ1-5,TRBD1
CASLREDSYNEQFF,TGTGCCAGCTTGAGAGAGGACTCCTACAATGAGCAGTTCTTC,.,TRBV7-9,TRBJ2-1,.
CASRVGSSSYNEQFF,TGTGCCAGCAGGGTAGGGTCCAGCTCCTACAATGAGCAGTTCTTC,.,TRBV27,TRBJ2-1,.
CASSLFGLREQYF,TGTGCCAGCAGTTTATTCGGACTGAGGGAGCAGTACTTC,.,TRBV28,TRBJ2-7,.
CASSDRATRYQETQYF,TGTGCCAGCAGCGACCGGGCCACGCGGTACCAAGAGACCCAGTACTTC,few,TRBV11-2,TRBJ2-5,.
CAISETTEKHNEQFF,TGTGCCATCAGTGAGACGACAGAAAAACACAATGAGCAGTTCTTC,once,TRBV10-3,TRBJ2-1,.
CASSPADGVITQYF,TGTGCCAGCTCACCCGCGGACGGGGTTATAACCCAGTACTTC,.,TRBV18,TRBJ2-5,.
CASSQADEQFF,TGCGCCAGCAGCCAAGCGGATGAGCAGTTCTTC,.,TRBV4-1,TRBJ2-1,.
CASSLVQGRTDTQYF,TGCGCCAGCAGCTTGGTTCAGGGGCGGACAGATACGCAGTATTTT,.,TRBV5-1,TRBJ2-3,.
CASTGGPGNTIYF,TGTGCCAGCACGGGGGGCCCTGGAAACACCATATATTTT,.,TRBV2,TRBJ1-3,.
CASSFLGRLNEKLFF,TGTGCCAGTAGTTTCCTGGGACGTCTTAATGAAAAACTGTTTTTT,.,TRBV19,TRBJ1-4,.
CASSPGRGGPPYEQYF,TGTGCCAGTTCCCCGGGTAGGGGAGGGCCGCCCTACGAGCAGTACTTC,.,TRBV19,TRBJ2-7,TRBD2
CASSLKTSGRSQETQYF,TGTGCCAGCAGCTTAAAGACTAGCGGGAGGAGCCAAGAGACCCAGTACTTC,.,TRBV7-9,TRBJ2-5,TRBD2
CASSLAGGGNTIYF,TGTGCCAGCAGCTTAGCGGGAGGAGGAAACACCATATATTTT,.,TRBV7-9,TRBJ1-3,.
CATSLRERDYEQYF,TGTGCCACCAGCCTCCGTGAGCGGGACTACGAGCAGTACTTC,.,TRBV15,TRBJ2-7,TRBD2